Below, 18 T cell receptor beta chains from the same sample are listed, as sequenced in a study of cytomegalovirus exposure and HLA in healthy donors. Primers included in the PCR were 60 Vbeta and 13 Jbeta primers. Using immunoSEQ multiplex PCR, the repertoire was profiled, and TCRdb retains in-frame clones only, with some absent. The sample holds 150,000 to 200,000 clones, roughly 86% seen once. Sequencing was done on a sample of PBMCs. The receptors shown here come from a woman under 30 in good health and CMV-seronegative.

The chain employs TRBV4-1 and TRBJ1-2; 10 bases are shared with TRBD1. The CDR3 sequence is 15 residues long. In germline, CDR1 is MGHRA, CDR2 YSYEKL. V was pared by 1 base and J by 5 bases, with 4 bases of the junction left unmatched. CDR3 coding DNA: TGCGCCAGCAGCCAAGGGATGGACAGGGGGTATGGCTACACCTTC. Amino acid sequence: CASSQGMDRGYGYTF.

In the case of this clone: The conserved phenylalanine or tryptophan normally closing the CDR3 is absent here, so this likely arose from a read error. The chain carries TRBV13 and TRBJ1-2; no clear D gene. Looked up from germline, CDR1 is PRHDT and CDR2 is FYEKMQ (reference sequence). The CDR3 runs 11 residues. V lost 2 bases, J lost 8 bases, and 6 bases lay in between. CDR3 nucleotides: TGTGCCAGCAGCTTATCAGGAGGCTACACCCTC. It yields the protein CASSLSGGYTL.

The CDR3 bases are TGTGCCAGCAGCTCGGGGACAGGGAGGCAAGAGACCCAGTACTTC. Translated, it gives CASSSGTGRQETQYF. J is TRBJ2-5 and V is TRBV11-2; 9 nucleotides agree with TRBD1. CDR1 is SGHAT and CDR2 is FQNNGV in the germline V gene. Unmatched junction bases numbered 5, after V lost 4 bases and J lost 2 bases. The CDR3 spans 15 residues.

The chain employs TRBV2 and TRBJ2-1; 8 nucleotides agree with TRBD1. The CDR3 totals 16 residues. V shed 4 bases, J shed 3 bases, and the junction held 8 bases outside the gene matches. Germline V gene data show CDR1 as SNHLY and CDR2 as FYNNEI. The CDR3 nucleotides read TGTGCCAGCAGTGCGGCGACAGGGGAGGACTACAATGAGCAGTTCTTC. This encodes CASSAATGEDYNEQFF.

The chain couples TRBV7-9 to TRBJ1-1; D is possibly TRBD1 (6 bases). The CDR3 totals 15 residues. V shed 5 bases and J shed 4 bases, with 17 bases lying between them. Germline CDR1 reads SEHNR; CDR2 reads FQNEAQ (reference sequence). CDR3 in DNA: TGTGCCAGCAGCCGTAGGGGGGGTCAACCCACTGAAGCTTTCTTT. Its translation: CASSRRGGQPTEAFF.

V is TRBV6-6 and J is TRBJ2-5; tentatively, D is TRBD2 (7 bases). This CDR3 contains 14 residues. V was pared by 2 bases and J by 4 bases, with 11 bases between. CDR1 MNHNY and CDR2 SVGAGI come from the germline V gene (reference sequence). The CDR3 DNA reads as TGTGCCAGCAGTTACGGGGGGGCCGTAGAGACCCAGTACTTC. It translates to CASSYGGAVETQYF.

The rearrangement uses TRBV11-2 and TRBJ2-3; 7 bases align to TRBD2. The CDR3 sequence is 17 residues long. V lost 2 bases to trimming and J lost 6 bases; unmatched junction nucleotides: 14. Germline V gives CDR1 SGHAT, CDR2 FQNNGV. The CDR3 DNA is TGTGCCAGCAGCTTAAGGGGTGCGGGAGATGGTTTGGATACGCAGTATTTT. Translated, it gives CASSLRGAGDGLDTQYF.

V usage is TRBV25-1 and J usage is TRBJ1-2; D may be TRBD1 (5 bases). This CDR3 is built from 15 residues. Trimming left V 4 bases short and J 4 bases short, with 16 bases between. Germline CDR1 is MGHDK and CDR2 is SYGVNS. CDR3 region: CASSGVGLESYGYTF. CDR3 bases: TGTGCCAGCAGTGGAGTGGGGCTAGAATCCTATGGCTACACCTTC.

V and J are TRBV19 and TRBJ1-1, with 10 bases fitting TRBD1. CDR3 size: 19 residues. V shed 4 bases, J shed 1 base, and the junction held 15 bases outside the gene matches. Germline CDR1 LNHDA, CDR2 SQIVND (reference sequence). CDR3 protein: CASSRRTGGYRVGNTEAFF. For the CDR3, the DNA is TGTGCCAGTAGTAGGAGGACAGGGGGTTACCGCGTGGGGAACACTGAAGCTTTCTTT.

The chain carries TRBV4-1 and TRBJ2-7; a possible D gene is TRBD2 (5 bases). There are 17 residues in the CDR3. V lost 1 base and J lost 0, with 16 bases in between. Germline CDR1 is MGHRA and CDR2 is YSYEKL. CDR3 nucleotides: TGCGCCAGCAGCCAAGGTCTAGCTCCTTTGGCCTCCTACGAGCAGTACTTC. It codes for CASSQGLAPLASYEQYF.

Concerning this clone itself: At one boundary the junction diverges from the germline segment, which might be a read error. V usage is TRBV6-5 and J usage is TRBJ1-1; D possibly corresponds to TRBD1 (6 bases). Germline-derived CDR1 and CDR2 are MNHEY and SVGAGI. The CDR3 has 15 amino acids. The CDR3 sequence is CASSYYYRVGTEAFF. DNA for the CDR3: TGTGCCAGCAGCTACTATTACAGGGTTGGCACTGAAGCTTTCTTT.

The rearrangement joins TRBV6-1 to TRBJ1-1, with 10 bases matching TRBD1. Trimming cost V 5 bases and J 11 bases; bases outside gene matches: 11. The CDR3 totals 14 residues. Germline V gives CDR1 MNHNS, CDR2 SASEGT. The CDR3: CASSQGQGPLGAFF. The CDR3 nucleotides are TGTGCCAGCAGTCAGGGACAGGGGCCCCTGGGGGCTTTCTTT.

The rearrangement uses TRBV19 and TRBJ1-5; perhaps TRBD1 as D (5 bases). Trimming left V 7 bases short and J 7 bases short, with 17 bases between. The CDR3 is 14 residues long. Germline values: CDR1 LNHDA, CDR2 SQIVND (reference sequence). The CDR3 sequence is CASKGWEGTQPQHF. The CDR3 DNA reads TGTGCCAGTAAAGGTTGGGAGGGGACGCAGCCCCAGCATTTT.

The chain employs TRBV5-4 and TRBJ2-3; perhaps TRBD2 as D (5 bases). Germline V lookup: CDR1 SGHNT, CDR2 YYREEE (reference sequence). This CDR3 is 14 amino acids long. V was cut by 4 bases and J by 4 bases, with 13 bases left in between. CDR3: CASSPQIGADTQYF. DNA of the CDR3: TGTGCCAGCAGCCCCCAGATCGGGGCAGATACGCAGTATTTT. Filled out from reference TRBV5-4 and TRBJ2-3, the complete variable domain reads ETGVTQSPTHLIKTRGQQVTLRCSSQSGHNTVSWYQQALGQGPQFIFQYYREEENGRGNFPPRFSGLQFPNYSSELNVNALELDDSALYLCASSPQIGADTQYFGPGTRLTVL.

The V and J genes are TRBV6-1 and TRBJ2-3; 9 bases are a match to TRBD2. The CDR3 covers 15 residues. Germline values: CDR1 MNHNS, CDR2 SASEGT. The V segment lost 6 bases and the J segment 0 bases; nucleotides outside the gene matches: 4. The CDR3 sequence: CASSLAGTSTDTQYF. The CDR3 nucleotides are TGTGCCAGCAGCCTAGCGGGGACTAGCACAGATACGCAGTATTTT.

For the CDR3, the DNA is TGTGCCAGCAGTTACTCGACAACATACGAGCAGTACTTC. Amino acid sequence: CASSYSTTYEQYF. The chain is built from TRBV6-6 and TRBJ2-7; no reliable D call. Germline CDR1 MNHNY, CDR2 SVGAGI (reference sequence). V lost 0 bases, J lost 4 bases, and 7 bases lay in between. The CDR3 spans 13 residues.

CDR3 region: CASSPGTGAYEQYF. The DNA of the CDR3 is TGTGCCAGCAGCCCCGGGACAGGGGCCTACGAGCAGTACTTC. This rearrangement joins TRBV5-4 to TRBJ2-7, with 10 nucleotides matching TRBD1. Germline V gives CDR1 SGHNT, CDR2 YYREEE (reference sequence). V gave up 4 bases and J gave up 2 bases; unmatched junction bases: 3. There are 14 residues in the CDR3.

The chain combines TRBV5-1 with TRBJ2-7; a weak D match, TRBD2 (6 bases). Trimming stripped 4 bases from V and 6 bases from J, with 20 bases between. The germline gives CDR1 SGHRS, CDR2 YFSETQ. CDR3 length: 15 residues. CDR3 sequence: CASSAGYPSSGEQYF. In nucleotides, the CDR3 is TGCGCCAGCAGCGCGGGGTACCCATCCTCCGGCGAGCAGTACTTC.